The present TCR beta chain was sequenced within a study of shared clonotypes between healthy human individuals (dated by TCRdb to the early 2020s). Looking at the study overall: Two women and a few men aged 18 to 49 years were included in the cohort. For each donor, CD4 naive and CD4 memory were each run on three plates, CD8 naive on two plates, and CD8 memory on one plate. To increase sequencing depth and limit assay-specific biases, different laboratories used diverse techniques to prepare libraries and sequence TCR repertoires. To estimate repertoire size and how much clonotype sharing occurs between individuals, the study deeply sequenced the blood TCR repertoires of a handful of healthy adults. Each donor's leukapheresis produced roughly between roughly 0.85 and 10 billion PBMCs. Results the study describes overall, beyond this receptor: Across a handful of donors, approximately 5% of naive CD4, approximately 3.6% of naive CD8, about 2% of memory CD4, and approximately 0.42% of memory CD8 clonotypes were shared. Sampling was restricted to blood, and TCR repertoires in tissues likely differ from the TCR repertoires found in blood. Even with the large sequencing depth, rarefaction of the sorted-subset datasets indicated that sequencing was incomplete. Estimated clonotype richness was generally larger for naive than for memory subsets. Higher generation probabilities were observed for clonotypes shared by all four sorted-subset donors than for non-shared clonotypes. Based on pairwise subsampling, the degree of clonotype sharing among donors was expected to be affected by sequencing depth. Because the study included a small number of donors, the genetic and exposure-history diversity represented was limited.

Taken from cysteine to phenylalanine, the CDR3 has 17 residues. Only the CDR3 part of the read is kept: 51 bases, read in frame from the first base. The germline V end is reduced by 4 bases and the J end by 2 bases; junction bases left unmatched: 5. CDR1 is given as SGHRS and CDR2 as YFSETQ, both from the germline V gene. As for this clone: Its specific antigen is unknown. No clone much larger than this one lies a single base away; base qualities are absent.

TCR CDR3 regions were amplified from genomic DNA by multiplex PCR using the deep immunoSEQ assay. Extracted genomic DNA from each cell subset was distributed evenly across all wells of several immunoSEQ 96-well plates, and each plate was treated as a replicate. For sorted subsets, roughly 200 ng genomic DNA, equal to about 30,000 T cell genomes, was loaded into each replicate PCR. The purified libraries were quantified using a Qubit 3.0 fluorometer, sized with a Bioanalyzer 2100, and then quantified again using the KAPA Library Quantification kit. Each immunoSEQ 96-well plate was sequenced on its own single-read 150-cycle Illumina NextSeq 550 flow cell. In the original analysis: Because the immunoSEQ output held only junctional sequences and lacked quality scores, the filtering could not match the filtering applied to full-length reads. Sequences were annotated with PyIR, a Python wrapper for IgBLAST v1.9, using IMGT germline references to assign V/J genes and CDR3. Reads were filtered out if the reads had weak V/J assignments (E-value above 1e-6), no CDR3, stop codons, out-of-frame junctions, or ambiguous translated residues. V3J clonotypes were defined by identical inferred V gene, J gene, and CDR3 amino acid sequence. The percentage overlap between two repertoires was calculated by dividing the number of shared unique clonotypes by the size of the smaller repertoire. Repertoire richness was assessed with RTK rarefaction, the Chao1 estimator, and Recon v2.1 estimates of unobserved clonotypes. Generation probabilities for all TCRbeta clonotypes obtained by the gDNA method from several donors were computed using OLGA. Not all clones reach the TCRdb copy of this immuneACCESS table, which keeps in-frame sequences only. Checked studies attribute under half of the gap to unresolved V genes and leave the rest unexplained. The D gene and trimming were derived from the DNA, and the V and J assignments and clone size from that table. Here the sample has 2.5 million or so clones; over 85% occur a single time. Under 0.15% of the sample goes to the ten largest clones.

The donors were healthy, HIV-negative adults with no recently reported acute infections or vaccinations. Every donor was a Caucasian adult living in Nashville, Tennessee, USA. CD4+ T cells were enriched through magnetic negative selection, after which naive cells were positively selected on CD45RA and the remaining negative fraction served as the memory subset. Blood was obtained by leukapheresis, after which PBMCs were separated by Ficoll-Histopaque density gradient centrifugation and cryopreserved in liquid nitrogen vapor phase. Purity and quantity of every magnetically sorted T cell population were checked by analytical flow cytometry. Genomic DNA was isolated from each sorted fraction and quantified by UV absorbance on a Nanodrop 2000c.

The V and J genes are TRBV5-1 and TRBJ2-3; TRBD2 aligns with 15 central bases. Source material: naive CD4+ T cells sorted from blood. Explained via the paper, the cell subset or site label denotes: CD45RA+ positively selected. This clonotype was sampled from a man aged 18-30 years in good health. The CDR3 region: CASSTGTSGGFTDTQYF. In nucleotides, the sequence is TGCGCCAGCAGCACCGGGACTAGCGGGGGGTTCACAGATACGCAGTATTTT.